The 10 T cell receptor beta chains below come from one sample, sequenced in a study of CXCR3-negative and CXCR3-positive naive CD8 T cells. Carrying UMI labels, the TRB cDNA libraries were prepared through 5' RACE. From the 5' RACE reads, TCRdb lists one entry per CDR3 protein and no DNA. The sample yields about 5,500 distinct CDR3 sequences, of which the top ten take up just over 2%. Material: naive CXCR3- CD8+ T cells from blood. As for subset: CD45RO-CCR7+CD27+CD95- naive CD8+ T cells lacking CXCR3 (TNR3-). The receptors shown here come from a human donor in good health. Some clones in this sample may be carry-over from other donors' samples.

This clonotype is called medium-sized based on its frequency. The chain couples TRBV20-1 to TRBJ2-3; the D call from TCRdb, TRBD2, cannot be confirmed without DNA. The CDR3 runs to 18 residues. Germline V gene lookup returns CDR1 DFQATT and CDR2 SNEGSKA (reference sequence). The CDR3 sequence: CSAWTSGAYRLKEDTQYF.

The chain recombines TRBV29-1 with TRBJ1-6; the TCRdb D gene call, TRBD1, has no DNA to confirm it. CDR1 SQVTM and CDR2 ANQGSEA come from the germline V gene. CDR3 size: 13 residues. CDR3 loop: CSVDTGDNSPLHF.

V usage is TRBV12-3 or TRBV12-4 and J usage is TRBJ1-2. The length of the CDR3 is 11 residues. CDR3 in amino acids: CASSRNYGYTF.

This chain uses TRBV6-2 or TRBV6-3 with TRBJ2-7; TCRdb's D gene call, TRBD1, goes unchecked for lack of DNA. Germline V gene lookup returns CDR1 MNHEY and CDR2 SVGEGT. The CDR3 is 12 residues long. CDR3 loop: CASARSPGEQYF.

This clonotype ranks as medium-sized in terms of frequency. The chain combines TRBV20-1 with TRBJ2-1; TCRdb's D call, TRBD1, is unchecked because there is no DNA. This CDR3 has 15 amino acids. Germline V gene lookup returns CDR1 DFQATT and CDR2 SNEGSKA (reference sequence). The CDR3: CSATRFRDSYNEQFF.

The chain joins TRBV20-1 to TRBJ2-7; there is no DNA to check the TCRdb D call of TRBD1. CDR1 is DFQATT, CDR2 SNEGSKA, per germline (reference sequence). The CDR3 has 13 amino acids. CDR3 loop: CSARDDYGREQYF.

Its frequency marks this clonotype as medium-sized. The chain's CDR3 is CASSPSAGEQYF. The rearrangement uses TRBV3-1 and TRBJ2-7; no DNA is available, so the TRBD2 call from TCRdb remains unchecked. Germline CDR1 LGHDT, CDR2 YNNKEL (reference sequence). The CDR3 has 12 amino acids.

The V call is TRBV4-2, the J call TRBJ2-1; with no DNA, the TCRdb D assignment of TRBD1 cannot be verified. The CDR3 length is 14 residues. The germline CDR1 and CDR2 sequences are LGHNA and YNFKEQ. The CDR3 spells CASSQDSEGDEQFF.

The chain combines TRBV23-1 with TRBJ2-3; as DNA is missing, the TRBD1 call by TCRdb cannot be tested. TRBV23-1 is annotated as an ORF whose role is uncertain. CDR3 length: 19 residues. The CDR3 loop is CASSRGDRVDFVSTDTQYF.

The chain uses TRBV10-3 and TRBJ2-7; TCRdb picks TRBD1, but there is no DNA to check that call. CDR1 is ENHRY and CDR2 is SYGVKD in the germline V gene. The CDR3 consists of 13 residues. The CDR3 sequence: CAISADMPYEQYF.